The 5 T cell receptor beta chains in this list originate from one sample, sequenced in a study of blood T cell repertoires in COVID-19. Some clones are missing from TCRdb's copy, which holds only in-frame ones; the method was immunoSEQ multiplex PCR. The sample yields some 300,000 clones, roughly 86% seen once. The sequencing input was PBMCs or T cells enriched from blood (not recorded which). These receptor sequences come from a woman younger than 45 who had recovered from COVID-19.

The CDR3 sequence is CASSDKRGAGETQYF. The CDR3 DNA is TGTGCCAGCAGTGACAAGCGGGGGGCCGGGGAGACCCAGTACTTC. The chain recombines TRBV6-1 with TRBJ2-5, with 9 bases aligning to TRBD2. The germline V gene encodes CDR1 MNHNS and CDR2 SASEGT. V dropped 3 bases and J dropped 5; count of bases not matched to a gene: 7. This CDR3 spans 15 amino acids.

The sample holds a few counts of this clone. The V call is TRBV11-2, the J call TRBJ2-7, with D possibly matching TRBD1 (6 bases). CDR3 length: 12 residues. Germline V lookup: CDR1 SGHAT, CDR2 FQNNGV. V lost 6 bases and J lost 1, with 7 bases in between. The CDR3 reads CASSRGSYEQYF. Written as DNA, the CDR3 is TGTGCCAGCAGTAGGGGGTCCTACGAGCAGTACTTC.

The rearrangement uses TRBV10-3 and TRBJ2-2; TRBD2 might be the D (5 bases). V was clipped by 10 bases and J by 0 bases, with 9 bases between them. Per germline, CDR1 ENHRY and CDR2 SYGVKD. The CDR3 loop spans 13 amino acids. The CDR3 loop is CATRGPNTGELFF. CDR3 bases: TGTGCCACCCGGGGTCCGAACACCGGGGAGCTGTTTTTT.

The V and J genes are TRBV9 and TRBJ1-2, with 10 nucleotides matching TRBD1. CDR3 length equals 14 residues. Germline V gives CDR1 SGDLS, CDR2 YYNGEE. The trim removed 4 bases at V and 8 bases at J, leaving 8 bases unmatched. CDR3 coding DNA: TGTGCCAGCAGCTCGGGGACAGGGGTATCGGGCTACACCTTC. Its translation is CASSSGTGVSGYTF.

V gene TRBV9 combines with J gene TRBJ1-2, with TRBD1 identical over 7 bases. After removal of 0 bases from V and 3 bases from J, the junction contained 8 bases not matched to a gene. This CDR3 has 16 amino acids. CDR1 SGDLS and CDR2 YYNGEE come from the germline V gene. The CDR3 coding sequence is TGTGCCAGCAGCGTAGTCCCAGGGGGAACCCACTATGGCTACACCTTC. Its translation: CASSVVPGGTHYGYTF.